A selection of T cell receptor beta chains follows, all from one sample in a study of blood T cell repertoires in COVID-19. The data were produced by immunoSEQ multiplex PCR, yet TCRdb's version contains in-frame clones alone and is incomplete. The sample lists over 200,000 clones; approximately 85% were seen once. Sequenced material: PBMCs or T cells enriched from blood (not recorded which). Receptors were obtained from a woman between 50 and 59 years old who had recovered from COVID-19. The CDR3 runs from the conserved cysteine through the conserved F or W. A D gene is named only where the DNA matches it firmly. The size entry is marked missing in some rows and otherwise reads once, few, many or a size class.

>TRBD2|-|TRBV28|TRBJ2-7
CASSHSGRAGYEQYF
TGTGCCAGCAGCCATAGCGGGAGGGCCGGGTACGAGCAGTACTTC
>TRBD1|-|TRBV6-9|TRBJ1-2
CASSLGQAQGGYTF
TGTGCCAGCAGTTTGGGACAGGCCCAGGGTGGCTACACCTTC
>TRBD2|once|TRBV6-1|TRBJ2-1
CASSEPLLAGGPVGFF
TGTGCCAGCAGTGAACCTTTACTAGCGGGGGGCCCAGTGGGGTTCTTC
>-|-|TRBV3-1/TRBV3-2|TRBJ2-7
CASSQGSQGILVYEQYF
TGTGCCAGCAGCCAAGGGTCCCAGGGGATCCTCGTCTACGAGCAGTACTTC
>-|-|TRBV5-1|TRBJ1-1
CASSLEGGMSPEAFF
TGCGCCAGCAGCTTGGAGGGAGGGATGAGCCCTGAAGCTTTCTTT
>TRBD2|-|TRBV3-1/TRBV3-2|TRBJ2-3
CASSPVGEGRADTQYF
TGTGCCAGCAGCCCCGTGGGGGAGGGCCGAGCGGATACGCAGTATTTT
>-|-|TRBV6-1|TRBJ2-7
CASSESLTLSSQYF
TGTGCCAGCAGTGAATCCCTAACCCTAAGCTCTCAGTACTTC
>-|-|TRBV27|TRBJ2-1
CASSPSWGLSDNEQFF
TGTGCCAGCAGTCCTTCATGGGGACTTAGTGACAATGAGCAGTTCTTC
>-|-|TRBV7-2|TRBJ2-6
CASSYGQSGANVLTF
TGTGCCAGCAGCTACGGACAGTCTGGGGCCAACGTCCTGACTTTC
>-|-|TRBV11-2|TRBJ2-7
CASSQIADSEQYF
TGTGCCAGCAGCCAGATTGCGGACTCCGAGCAGTACTTC
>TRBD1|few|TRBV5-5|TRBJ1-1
CASSPGQVPTEAFF
TGTGCCAGCAGCCCCGGACAGGTTCCTACTGAAGCTTTCTTT
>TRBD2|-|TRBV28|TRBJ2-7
CASSSTSGYYEQYF
TGTGCCAGCAGTTCGACTAGCGGGTACTACGAGCAGTACTTC
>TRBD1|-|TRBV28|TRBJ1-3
CASRRTGANIYSGNTIYF
TGTGCCAGCAGGAGGACAGGGGCTAACATATACTCTGGAAACACCATATATTTT
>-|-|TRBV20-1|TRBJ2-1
CSASLRTLNEQFF
TGCAGTGCTAGTCTACGGACACTCAATGAGCAGTTCTTC
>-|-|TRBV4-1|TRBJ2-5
CASSQVGTDGKTQYF
TGCGCCAGCAGCCAAGTGGGCACTGACGGGAAGACCCAGTACTTC
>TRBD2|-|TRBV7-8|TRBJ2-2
CASSLAGGPRTGELFF
TGTGCCAGCAGCTTAGCGGGAGGGCCGCGCACCGGGGAGCTGTTTTTT
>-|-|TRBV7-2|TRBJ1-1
CASSKGGNTEAFF
TGTGCCAGCAGTAAAGGAGGGAACACTGAAGCTTTCTTT
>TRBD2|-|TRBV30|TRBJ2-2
CAWRERLAGGPRGELFF
TGTGCCTGGAGAGAGAGGTTAGCGGGAGGGCCAAGAGGGGAGCTGTTTTTT
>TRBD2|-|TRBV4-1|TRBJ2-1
CASSQVSGGSAYNEQFF
TGCGCCAGCAGCCAAGTTTCGGGGGGAAGTGCCTACAATGAGCAGTTCTTC
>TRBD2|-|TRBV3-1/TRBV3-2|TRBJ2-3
CASSPSKGTSVADTQYF
TGTGCCAGCAGCCCATCGAAGGGGACTAGCGTGGCAGATACGCAGTATTTT
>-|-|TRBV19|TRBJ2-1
CASSIALSGPSSYNEQFF
TGTGCCAGTAGTATAGCCCTGAGCGGTCCAAGCTCCTACAATGAGCAGTTCTTC
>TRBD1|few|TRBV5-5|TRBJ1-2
CASSPGQGTHFNYGYTF
TGTGCCAGCAGCCCCGGACAGGGGACCCATTTTAACTATGGCTACACCTTC
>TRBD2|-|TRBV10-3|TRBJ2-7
CAISTTSGSMSEQYF
TGTGCCATCAGTACCACTAGCGGGAGTATGTCCGAGCAGTACTTC
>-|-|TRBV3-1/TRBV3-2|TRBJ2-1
CASSHKWTGEQFF
TGTGCCAGCAGCCATAAATGGACGGGGGAGCAGTTCTTC
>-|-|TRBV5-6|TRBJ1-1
CASSSSQGIYGFLNTEAFF
TGTGCCAGCAGCTCTAGTCAGGGAATCTATGGGTTCTTGAACACTGAAGCTTTCTTT
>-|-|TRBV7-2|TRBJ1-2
CASSLALNYGYTF
TGTGCCAGCAGCTTAGCACTGAACTATGGCTACACCTTC